This passage covers 11 T cell receptor beta chains from one sample sequenced in a study of blood T cells in healthy people across ages. Alongside a J-beta primer mix, a sample-barcoded 5' primer served in a second PCR lasting about 7 to 12 cycles. A single record per CDR3 protein comes from TCRdb applying MiXCR to the 5' RACE reads. Of about 780,000 distinct CDR3 sequences detected, about 46% appear once; the ten largest clones hold 15% to 20%. Sequencing was carried out using blood. Source of these receptors: a man older than 75 in good health.

A few counts support this clonotype. The chain is built from TRBV4-3 and TRBJ1-4, with D unresolved. CDR1 is LGHNA, CDR2 YSLEER, per germline. V lost 0 bases and J lost 4, with 6 bases in between. This CDR3 has 14 amino acids. The CDR3 sequence: CASSQEALNEKLFF. The CDR3 nucleotides are TGCGCCAGCAGCCAAGAAGCCCTTAATGAAAAACTGTTTTTT.

In its sample, this clonotype was seen a few times. This rearrangement joins TRBV5-5 to TRBJ2-5; 12 bases line up with TRBD2. With 4 bases clipped from V and 5 bases from J, the junction kept 6 bases outside the gene matches. The CDR3 runs to 15 residues. Germline-derived CDR1 and CDR2 are SGHKS and YYEKEE (reference sequence). The CDR3 DNA sequence: TGTGCCAGCAGCCATGGACTAGCGGGACGGGAGACCCAGTACTTC. It encodes CASSHGLAGRETQYF.

The CDR3 spells CASSPGLAQIGEETQYF. The CDR3 DNA reads as TGTGCCAGCAGCCCGGGACTAGCCCAGATTGGAGAAGAGACCCAGTACTTC. J is TRBJ2-5 and V is TRBV13, with 9 bases that match TRBD2. Germline CDR1 reads PRHDT; CDR2 reads FYEKMQ (reference sequence). J gave up 3 bases and V 5 bases, and 13 bases lay outside the gene matches. There are 17 residues in the CDR3. Drawing the rest from reference TRBV13 and TRBJ2-5, the complete variable domain is AAGVIQSPRHLIKEKRETATLKCYPIPRHDTVYWYQQGPGQDPQFLISFYEKMQSDKGSIPDRFSAQQFSDYHSELNMSSLELGDSALYFCASSPGLAQIGEETQYFGPGTRLLVL.

The chain uses TRBV12-3 or TRBV12-4 and TRBJ2-7; TRBD2 agrees at 13 bases. Matching the DNA end better, TRBJ2-5 makes the J call doubtful. The CDR3 covers 16 residues. This CDR3 is CASSPELAGGLGTQYF. The CDR3 DNA follows: TGTGCCAGCAGTCCCGAACTAGCGGGAGGGCTCGGGACCCAGTACTTC.

The chain combines TRBV7-2 with TRBJ1-4, with unresolved D. V was shortened by 5 bases and J by 0 bases, with 10 bases between the two germline ends. Germline CDR1 and CDR2: SGHTA and FQGNSA. The CDR3 length is 15 residues. Here the CDR3 reads CASSQAAATNEKLFF. CDR3 DNA sequence: TGTGCCAGCAGCCAGGCGGCGGCAACTAATGAAAAACTGTTTTTT.

This clonotype appeared a few times. The chain joins TRBV12-3 or TRBV12-4 to TRBJ1-2, with D tentatively TRBD1 (5 bases). Trimming left V 3 bases short and J 7 bases short, with 9 bases between. CDR3 size: 12 residues. Written as DNA, the CDR3 is TGTGCCAGCAGTTTTAGGGGTAGTGGCTACACCTTC. Translating gives CASSFRGSGYTF.

V is TRBV3-1 and J is TRBJ2-5; maybe TRBD1 (6 bases). The CDR3 has 14 residues. The germline V gene encodes CDR1 LGHDT and CDR2 YNNKEL (reference sequence). V gave up 0 bases and J gave up 11 bases, with 16 bases separating them. The CDR3 here is CASSQEGNRVEQYF. In DNA, the CDR3 is TGTGCCAGCAGCCAAGAAGGAAACAGGGTTGAGCAGTACTTC.

The J gene is TRBJ1-2, the V gene TRBV12-3 or TRBV12-4; D unclear. V lost 1 base and J lost 7, with 7 bases in between. CDR3 length: 12 amino acids. In DNA form, the CDR3 reads TGTGCCAGCAGTTTAGTTTCGGGTGGCTACACCTTC. Protein product: CASSLVSGGYTF.

The chain has TRBV7-9 and TRBJ2-7; D may be TRBD1 or TRBD2 (5 bases each). The CDR3 has 16 residues. Deletions cut 5 bases from V and 7 bases from J, with 24 bases between. Germline assignment: CDR1 SEHNR and CDR2 FQNEAQ (reference sequence). The CDR3 DNA reads TGTGCCAGCAGCCCCCCAGAGGGGCAGGAGCGTAATGAGCAGTACTTC. Translating gives CASSPPEGQERNEQYF.

This clonotype was detected a few times. The V call is TRBV5-1, the J call TRBJ2-7, with D maybe TRBD1 (5 bases). The CDR3 length is 14 residues. V lost 2 bases, J lost 6 bases, and 15 bases lay in between. CDR1 SGHRS and CDR2 YFSETQ come from the germline V gene. For the CDR3, the DNA is TGCGCCAGCAGCTTTGGACAACCCACTTCCGAGCAGTACTTC. Translating gives CASSFGQPTSEQYF. The whole variable domain, filled in from reference TRBV5-1 and TRBJ2-7, reads KAGVTQTPRYLIKTRGQQVTLSCSPISGHRSVSWYQQTPGQGLQFLFEYFSETQRNKGNFPGRFSGRQFSNSRSEMNVSTLELGDSALYLCASSFGQPTSEQYFGPGTRLTVT.

The J gene is TRBJ2-7, the V gene TRBV29-1, with 7 bases matching TRBD1. The CDR3 contains 13 residues. The V and J ends lost 3 bases and 6 bases, in that order; junction bases with no gene match: 8. Germline assignment: CDR1 SQVTM and CDR2 ANQGSEA. The chain's CDR3 is CSVETGTACEQYF. Here the CDR3 DNA reads TGCAGCGTTGAGACAGGGACAGCCTGCGAGCAGTACTTC.